This TCR beta chain was identified during a study of response to subunit inactivated influenza vaccine (dated by TCRdb to about 2018). For the study in its entirety: Deep quantitative profiling of the T cell receptor repertoire was used in the study to follow responses to a trivalent subunit inactivated influenza vaccine. What the research found in general, with its limitations: According to the authors, only a limited number of new T cells may be recruited by each seasonal influenza vaccination.

Trimming accounts for 6 bases at V and 7 bases at J, while the number of junction bases matched to no gene is 5. The CDR3, cysteine through phenylalanine, is 14 amino acids long. The read is trimmed to its CDR3 DNA, 42 bases read in frame from base 1. The receptor library was made with RT-PCR. Sequencer: Illumina HiSeq 2500. TCRdb applied fastp at Q25 and MiXCR to the public reads, then kept only in-frame beta chains. Every CDR3 protein is listed once, alongside the most common genes and DNA of its rows. The sample has about 540,000 distinct CDR3 sequences on record, roughly 25% of them singletons. Of the sample, 2.5% to 3% falls within the top ten clones. With respect to this clonotype: The target of this receptor is not known. Base qualities are missing; no much larger clone stands one base away.

The same sample was also used in a study of T cells expressing NK-cell markers. Looking at the second paper: 5'RACE template switching, by which a universal primer site and unique molecular identifiers were added, was used to make TCR beta cDNA libraries. About eight donors provided sorted CD3+CD56+NKG2C+, CD3+CD56+NKG2C- and CD3+CD56-NKG2C+ T-cell subsets, whose TCR beta-chain repertoires were profiled. Seven of the eight sequenced donors were HCMV-seropositive and one was HCMV-seronegative. In several experiments an anti-gammadeltaTCR antibody was added to restrict sorting to alphabetaTCR-expressing T cells. In 5 to 7 donors, the dominant CD3+CD56+NKG2C+ clonotypes ranked among the top 10 CD8+ clonotypes, making up about 1.0-7.5% of CD8+ T cells. Those dominant clonotypes were again the most abundant among CD3+CD56-NKG2C+ cells in four donors, at about 25-60.1%. Whether the expanded NKG2C-expressing T cell clones were specific for HCMV antigens was left unclear. The study sequenced eight donors, all healthy volunteers chosen at random: three men and five women. HCMV-specific IgG was detected in serum with a commercial ELISA kit to determine HCMV serostatus. Ficoll density gradient centrifugation was used to isolate peripheral blood mononuclear cells from blood. Using Miltenyi isolation kits, CD4+ and CD8+ T cells were isolated from PBMC through magnetic immunoseparation. Priming for cDNA synthesis came from the TCR beta constant segment, and two successive PCR amplification steps followed. Libraries were sequenced as 2 x 150 bp reads on Illumina HiSeq 2000/2500, MiSeq or NextSeq. MIGEC was used to demultiplex reads and group the reads by UMI, and MiTCR was used to assemble and quantify clonotypes. To remove erroneous sequences, TCR cDNA sequences were retained only when supported by two or more reads. The tcR package was used for downstream repertoire analysis, and clonotypes were matched across fractions by CDR3 nucleotide sequence plus V segment. VDJmatch was used to annotate antigen specificity against VDJdb, with one amino acid substitution in CDR3 allowed.

This clonotype was sampled from a man aged 50 to 60 who received an inactivated influenza vaccine. Donor details come from another sample of the same person, matched by shared clones. The sample consisted of CD4+ T cells sorted from PBMCs, taken 11 to 12 days after vaccination. The sequence links TRBV12-3 or TRBV12-4 to TRBJ1-4, with TRBD1 matching 10 junction bases. CDR3 reads: CASSRTGGSEKLFF. The DNA sequence reads TGTGCCAGCAGCAGGACAGGGGGAAGTGAAAAACTGTTTTTT.